This T cell receptor beta chain came from a study of blood T cell repertoires in COVID-19. The protocol was immunoSEQ multiplex PCR, while the TCRdb copy is restricted to in-frame clones and leaves out a portion. The table records some 54,000 clones, 83% of them present only once. This clone appeared a few times. Germline-derived CDR1 and CDR2 are SGHAT and FQNNGV. This CDR3 has 15 residues. With 5 bases clipped from V and 2 bases from J, the junction kept 8 bases outside the gene matches. This chain joins TRBV11-2 and TRBJ2-5, with 7 bases that match TRBD1. This clonotype was obtained from an older woman with acute or convalescent COVID-19. Sample: peripheral blood. CDR3 loop: CASSKQGQRQETQYF. For the CDR3, the DNA is TGTGCCAGCAGCAAACAGGGACAGCGACAAGAGACCCAGTACTTC. Based on the CDR3 plus reference TRBV11-2 and TRBJ2-5, the full variable domain is EAGVAQSPRYKIIEKRQSVAFWCNPISGHATLYWYQQILGQGPKLLIQFQNNGVVDDSQLPKDRFSAERLKGVDSTLKIQPAKLEDSAVYLCASSKQGQRQETQYFGPGTRLLVL.